One sample yielded the 13 T cell receptor beta chains listed below, sequenced in a study of graft-versus-host responses after intestinal transplantation. Their recognized antigens are unknown. Measured with immunoSEQ multiplex PCR; TCRdb has only the in-frame clones, and not every one. The sample holds 41,000 or so clones, 95% seen once. This specimen consisted of unstimulated CD8+ T cells sorted from spleen or lymph node cells, obtained before transplant. The source of these receptors is a human donor who was the organ donor for an intestinal transplant.

This clone was counted between two and nine times. The chain has TRBV6-6 and TRBJ1-2; D perhaps matches TRBD1 (6 bases). The CDR3 sequence is 14 residues long. Germline CDR1 and CDR2: MNHNY and SVGAGI (reference sequence). Trimming removed 2 bases at V and 0 bases at J, with 7 bases between. CDR3 coding DNA: TGTGCCAGCAGTTACGGACAGTCTAACTATGGCTACACCTTC. Translating it yields CASSYGQSNYGYTF.

The V and J genes are TRBV10-2 and TRBJ2-7; D is perhaps TRBD1 or TRBD2 (5 bases each). CDR1 and CDR2 from the germline V gene are WSHSY and SAAADI. The V end lost 7 bases, the J end lost 9 bases, and 22 bases lay between the germline ends. This CDR3 comprises 14 residues. The CDR3 loop reads CASTKRGARGRQYF. The CDR3 bases are TGCGCCAGCACTAAGAGGGGCGCCCGGGGCAGGCAGTACTTC.

The chain has TRBV23-1 and TRBJ2-4; tentatively, D is TRBD1 (5 bases). TRBV23-1 is classed as an ORF, of uncertain function. The CDR3 extends over 13 amino acids. Trimming shortened V by 1 base and J by 5 bases, and 6 bases separated the two germline ends. This CDR3 reads CASSQCRENIQYF. The CDR3 DNA follows: TGCGCCAGCAGTCAATGCAGGGAAAACATTCAGTACTTC.

The chain employs TRBV6-6 and TRBJ2-7; 10 bases are a match to TRBD2. The V and J ends lost 6 bases and 5 bases, in that order; junction bases with no gene match: 7. Germline CDR1 MNHNY, CDR2 SVGAGI (reference sequence). The CDR3 is 14 residues long. This CDR3 is CASSLSGGSDEQYF. Here the CDR3 DNA reads TGTGCCAGCAGCCTTAGCGGGGGGTCGGACGAGCAGTACTTC.

The chain recombines TRBV5-4 with TRBJ1-2, with D uncertain. V was cut by 3 bases and J by 2 bases, with 8 bases left in between. This CDR3 is built from 13 residues. From germline, CDR1 is SGHNT and CDR2 YYREEE (reference sequence). CDR3 sequence reads: CASSSPLNYGYTF. CDR3 sequence (DNA): TGTGCCAGCAGCTCGCCATTAAACTATGGCTACACCTTC.

Concerning this clone: Other DNA sequences in the same sample also yield this CDR3. The chain has TRBV7-2 and TRBJ2-5, with D maybe TRBD2 (8 bases). V was trimmed by 1 base and J by 1 base, leaving 16 bases between them. CDR1 SGHTA and CDR2 FQGNSA come from the germline V gene. The CDR3 length is 17 residues. This CDR3 reads CASSLVGGGGRQETQYF. The CDR3 DNA follows: TGTGCCAGCAGCTTAGTAGGGGGCGGGGGGCGCCAAGAGACCCAGTACTTC.

To note about this clone: Other DNA sequences in the same sample also yield this CDR3. V usage is TRBV7-2 and J usage is TRBJ2-1; no clear D gene. Per the germline V gene, CDR1 is SGHTA and CDR2 is FQGNSA. Trimming left V 7 bases short and J 8 bases short, with 21 bases between. The CDR3 runs to 15 residues. The CDR3 loop is CASTPGWLVGDEQFF. DNA for the CDR3: TGTGCCAGCACTCCTGGTTGGCTAGTTGGCGATGAGCAGTTCTTC. Complete variable domain (other parts from reference TRBV7-2 and TRBJ2-1): GAGVSQSPSNKVTEKGKDVELRCDPISGHTALYWYRQSLGQGLEFLIYFQGNSAPDKSGLPSDRFSAERTGGSVSTLTIQRTQQEDSAVYLCASTPGWLVGDEQFFGPGTRLTVL.

The rearrangement uses TRBV14 and TRBJ1-6; 10 nucleotides line up with TRBD1. This CDR3 comprises 18 residues. The germline V gene encodes CDR1 SGHDN and CDR2 FVKESK. The V segment lost 0 bases and the J segment 10 bases; nucleotides outside the gene matches: 12. CDR3 coding DNA: TGTGCCAGCAGCCAAGAGGGTTCTGGGGACAGGGGAGTATCACCCCTCCACTTT. Translated: CASSQEGSGDRGVSPLHF.

The CDR3 bases are TGTGCCAGCAGCCCCGGTAGGACAGAGGACACTGAAGCTTTCTTT. Its translation: CASSPGRTEDTEAFF. This chain joins TRBV13 and TRBJ1-1, with D possibly TRBD1 on 6 matching bases. Trimming pared 5 bases from V and 3 bases from J, leaving 16 bases between. The CDR3 length is 15 residues. Germline-derived CDR1 and CDR2 are PRHDT and FYEKMQ (reference sequence).

The chain links TRBV27 to TRBJ2-5; the D is unclear. CDR3 length: 18 residues. Trimming took off 3 bases at V and 0 bases at J, with 20 bases between the two ends. CDR1 and CDR2 (germline): MNHEY, SMNVEV (reference sequence). Here the CDR3 DNA reads TGTGCCAGCAGTTTCTACCCGGGTCCGGTTCTAAACCAAGAGACCCAGTACTTC. It encodes CASSFYPGPVLNQETQYF.

The chain has TRBV6-5 and TRBJ1-1; no clear D. The CDR3 has 14 amino acids. Germline V gene lookup returns CDR1 MNHEY and CDR2 SVGAGI. V dropped 6 bases and J dropped 4 bases, with 15 bases sitting between them. The CDR3 loop reads CASSLVPVGTEAFF. In nucleotides, the CDR3 is TGTGCCAGCAGCTTAGTCCCTGTGGGCACTGAAGCTTTCTTT.

The chain links TRBV18 to TRBJ2-3; tentatively, D is TRBD1 (5 bases). V lost 0 bases to trimming and J lost 3 bases, with 10 bases between them. The CDR3 loop spans 15 amino acids. Per the germline V gene, CDR1 is KGHSH and CDR2 is LQKENI. The CDR3 spells CASSPPGQGTDTQYF. Here the CDR3 DNA reads TGTGCCAGCTCACCACCGGGTCAGGGTACAGATACGCAGTATTTT.

The chain recombines TRBV4-2 with TRBJ2-3, with D uncertain. Germline V gene sequence: CDR1 LGHNA, CDR2 YNFKEQ. This CDR3 is 18 amino acids long. Trimming left V 3 bases short and J 0 bases short, with 19 bases between. The chain's CDR3 is CASSHPRVCTSSTDTQYF. The CDR3 nucleotides read TGTGCCAGCAGCCACCCTCGGGTGTGCACCTCTAGCACAGATACGCAGTATTTT.